The clone carrying this T cell receptor beta chain was seen repeatedly, ten times or more. The antigen remains undetermined. This sample is part of a study of T cell repertoires in cytomegalovirus infection. Study at large: A matching HLA type, together with CMV infection, was signaled by public TCR beta signatures.

TCRdb independently ran MiXCR on the reads; one entry per CDR3 protein. Of 480,000 or so distinct CDR3 sequences listed, 10% to 12% are singletons. Study-wide results and caveats: CMV-specific HLA-C-restricted TCR beta clonotypes dominated the ex vivo response. The cumulative frequency of public TCR beta families identified carriers of CMV plus the relevant HLA.

CDR1 is SGHAT and CDR2 is FQNNGV in the germline V gene. The CDR3 is 13 residues long. The germline V and J ends were trimmed by 4 bases and 4 bases, with 10 bases remaining between them. The sequencing input was PBMCs. The chain is built from TRBV11-2 and TRBJ1-1, with a possible D match to TRBD1 (5 bases). The sequence derives from a human donor in good health (CMV status not recorded). Some clones in this sample may be carry-over from other donors' samples. The CDR3 DNA reads TGTGCCAGCAGCTGGGGGAGCGGCACTGAAGCTTTCTTT. Its translation: CASSWGSGTEAFF.